A selection of T cell receptor beta chains follows, all from one sample in a study of technical replicates of blood from a handful of donors. The protocol was immunoSEQ multiplex PCR, while the TCRdb copy is restricted to in-frame clones and leaves out a portion. The sample holds about 81,000 clones, approximately 94% seen once. Sequenced sample: T cells isolated from PBMCs. These receptors were collected from a human donor in good health. CDR3s include the opening cysteine and the closing phenylalanine or tryptophan. Each record gives: clone size, J gene, D gene, V gene, CDR3 protein, CDR3 DNA. The D gene is left open where the match is weak. Only some rows state a clone size, as once, few, many or a class for expanded clones.

clone_size: NA
j_call: TRBJ2-2
d_call: TRBD2
v_call: TRBV11-3
cdr3_aa: CASSLDDLAENTGELFF
cdr3_nt: TGTGCCAGCAGCTTAGACGACCTAGCGGAGAACACCGGGGAGCTGTTTTTT

clone_size: NA
j_call: TRBJ1-2
d_call: NA
v_call: TRBV11-2
cdr3_aa: CASSLEAGGYGYTF
cdr3_nt: TGTGCCAGCAGCTTAGAGGCAGGAGGCTATGGCTACACCTTC

clone_size: NA
j_call: TRBJ2-2
d_call: NA
v_call: TRBV6-4
cdr3_aa: CASSDWQGGTGELFF
cdr3_nt: TGTGCCAGCAGTGACTGGCAGGGGGGCACCGGGGAGCTGTTTTTT

clone_size: NA
j_call: TRBJ2-1
d_call: NA
v_call: TRBV5-1
cdr3_aa: CASSPASRDNQFNEQFF
cdr3_nt: TGCGCCAGCAGCCCAGCCAGCCGGGACAATCAATTCAATGAGCAGTTCTTC

clone_size: NA
j_call: TRBJ1-2
d_call: NA
v_call: TRBV28
cdr3_aa: CASSSGGLLNGYTF
cdr3_nt: TGTGCCAGCAGTTCCGGGGGGCTCTTGAATGGCTACACCTTC

clone_size: NA
j_call: TRBJ2-7
d_call: TRBD1
v_call: TRBV5-1
cdr3_aa: CASSFAGGSYEQYF
cdr3_nt: TGCGCCAGCAGCTTTGCAGGGGGTTCCTACGAGCAGTACTTC

clone_size: NA
j_call: TRBJ2-6
d_call: NA
v_call: TRBV5-1
cdr3_aa: CASSLGTAGHSGANVLTF
cdr3_nt: TGCGCCAGCAGCTTGGGGACAGCCGGGCACTCTGGGGCCAACGTCCTGACTTTC

clone_size: NA
j_call: TRBJ2-3
d_call: TRBD1
v_call: TRBV4-1
cdr3_aa: CASSQLTSTGDVQDTQYF
cdr3_nt: TGCGCCAGCAGCCAATTAACTTCTACAGGGGATGTCCAAGATACGCAGTATTTT

clone_size: NA
j_call: TRBJ2-1
d_call: TRBD2
v_call: TRBV5-1
cdr3_aa: CASSLASGRLRNEQFF
cdr3_nt: TGCGCCAGCAGCTTGGCTAGCGGGAGGTTAAGGAATGAGCAGTTCTTC

clone_size: NA
j_call: TRBJ2-1
d_call: TRBD1
v_call: TRBV15
cdr3_aa: CATETGVGEQFF
cdr3_nt: TGTGCCACCGAGACAGGGGTTGGAGAGCAGTTCTTC

clone_size: NA
j_call: TRBJ2-7
d_call: NA
v_call: TRBV27
cdr3_aa: CASSLISSYEQYF
cdr3_nt: TGTGCCAGCAGTTTAATTAGTAGCTACGAGCAGTACTTC

clone_size: NA
j_call: TRBJ1-2
d_call: TRBD1
v_call: TRBV2
cdr3_aa: CAGRPGQGVLNYGYTF
cdr3_nt: TGTGCCGGCCGACCGGGACAGGGAGTATTGAACTATGGCTACACCTTC

clone_size: NA
j_call: TRBJ2-3
d_call: TRBD2
v_call: TRBV13
cdr3_aa: CASSMLAGVRDTQYF
cdr3_nt: TGTGCCAGCAGCATGCTAGCGGGAGTACGAGATACGCAGTATTTT

clone_size: NA
j_call: TRBJ2-7
d_call: NA
v_call: TRBV5-8
cdr3_aa: CASNPAAGGGLYEQYF
cdr3_nt: TGTGCCAGCAACCCCGCAGCCGGGGGAGGACTCTACGAGCAGTACTTC

clone_size: once
j_call: TRBJ2-3
d_call: NA
v_call: TRBV28
cdr3_aa: CASRVSTDTQYF
cdr3_nt: TGTGCCAGCCGTGTTAGCACAGATACGCAGTATTTT

clone_size: NA
j_call: TRBJ2-2
d_call: NA
v_call: TRBV11-2
cdr3_aa: CASSLARGKGTGELFF
cdr3_nt: TGTGCCAGCAGCTTAGCGCGCGGGAAGGGCACCGGGGAGCTGTTTTTT

clone_size: once
j_call: TRBJ2-2
d_call: NA
v_call: TRBV14
cdr3_aa: CASRGDTKNTGELFF
cdr3_nt: TGTGCCAGCAGAGGGGATACAAAGAACACCGGGGAGCTGTTTTTT

clone_size: NA
j_call: TRBJ2-1
d_call: NA
v_call: TRBV29-1
cdr3_aa: CSVEDLSRADWNNEQFF
cdr3_nt: TGCAGCGTTGAAGATCTGTCGAGGGCGGACTGGAACAATGAGCAGTTCTTC

clone_size: NA
j_call: TRBJ1-5
d_call: NA
v_call: TRBV28
cdr3_aa: CASSLLFLGGNQPQHF
cdr3_nt: TGTGCCAGCAGTTTATTATTCCTAGGGGGCAATCAGCCCCAGCATTTT

clone_size: NA
j_call: TRBJ2-1
d_call: NA
v_call: TRBV6-4
cdr3_aa: CASSHYLSDEQFF
cdr3_nt: TGTGCCAGCAGTCACTACCTTAGTGATGAGCAGTTCTTC

clone_size: NA
j_call: TRBJ1-1
d_call: NA
v_call: TRBV13
cdr3_aa: CASSHDRNTEAFF
cdr3_nt: TGTGCCAGCAGCCACGACAGGAACACTGAAGCTTTCTTT

clone_size: NA
j_call: TRBJ2-3
d_call: NA
v_call: TRBV9
cdr3_aa: CASSGRDPGTQYF
cdr3_nt: TGTGCCAGCAGCGGCAGGGATCCGGGTACGCAGTATTTT

clone_size: NA
j_call: TRBJ2-3
d_call: NA
v_call: TRBV2
cdr3_aa: CASRRETDTQYF
cdr3_nt: TGTGCCAGCAGACGCGAAACAGATACGCAGTATTTT

clone_size: NA
j_call: TRBJ2-5
d_call: NA
v_call: TRBV7-2
cdr3_aa: CASSLPEEETQYF
cdr3_nt: TGTGCCAGCAGCTTACCGGAGGAAGAGACCCAGTACTTC

clone_size: NA
j_call: TRBJ1-5
d_call: NA
v_call: TRBV27
cdr3_aa: CASSLNGLGQPQHF
cdr3_nt: TGTGCCAGCAGTTTAAATGGGCTTGGTCAGCCCCAGCATTTT

clone_size: NA
j_call: TRBJ2-1
d_call: TRBD2
v_call: TRBV4-2
cdr3_aa: CASRGGSYNEQFF
cdr3_nt: TGTGCCAGCCGGGGGGGGAGTTACAATGAGCAGTTCTTC

clone_size: NA
j_call: TRBJ1-2
d_call: TRBD1
v_call: TRBV27
cdr3_aa: CASSPTGGYGYTF
cdr3_nt: TGTGCCAGCAGTCCGACAGGGGGTTATGGCTACACCTTC

clone_size: NA
j_call: TRBJ2-7
d_call: NA
v_call: TRBV9
cdr3_aa: CASSPTDRPYEQYF
cdr3_nt: TGTGCCAGCAGCCCGACGGACAGACCCTACGAGCAGTACTTC

clone_size: NA
j_call: TRBJ2-7
d_call: TRBD2
v_call: TRBV5-1
cdr3_aa: CASSWEREPQYF
cdr3_nt: TGCGCCAGCAGCTGGGAGCGGGAGCCGCAGTACTTC

clone_size: NA
j_call: TRBJ2-7
d_call: TRBD2
v_call: TRBV5-4
cdr3_aa: CASSLGGSGTYEQYF
cdr3_nt: TGTGCCAGCAGCTTGGGTGGTAGCGGGACCTACGAGCAGTACTTC

clone_size: NA
j_call: TRBJ2-5
d_call: TRBD1
v_call: TRBV11-2
cdr3_aa: CASSFLFRGLETQYF
cdr3_nt: TGTGCCAGCAGCTTTCTATTCAGGGGGCTGGAGACCCAGTACTTC

clone_size: once
j_call: TRBJ1-2
d_call: NA
v_call: TRBV4-1
cdr3_aa: CASSQDGAPHYGYTF
cdr3_nt: TGCGCCAGCAGCCAAGATGGGGCCCCTCACTATGGCTACACCTTC

clone_size: NA
j_call: TRBJ2-3
d_call: NA
v_call: TRBV29-1
cdr3_aa: CSVETAGRDTQYF
cdr3_nt: TGCAGCGTTGAAACCGCAGGCCGCGATACGCAGTATTTT

clone_size: NA
j_call: TRBJ2-7
d_call: NA
v_call: TRBV6-1
cdr3_aa: CASRWGSGGSYEQYF
cdr3_nt: TGTGCCAGCAGATGGGGTTCTGGAGGGTCCTACGAGCAGTACTTC

clone_size: NA
j_call: TRBJ1-4
d_call: NA
v_call: TRBV7-2
cdr3_aa: CASSFGTPSEKLFF
cdr3_nt: TGTGCCAGCAGCTTCGGAACACCTAGTGAAAAACTGTTTTTT

clone_size: NA
j_call: TRBJ1-1
d_call: NA
v_call: TRBV5-4
cdr3_aa: CASSLRAGNTEAFF
cdr3_nt: TGTGCCAGCAGCTTGAGAGCGGGGAACACTGAAGCTTTCTTT

clone_size: NA
j_call: TRBJ2-7
d_call: NA
v_call: TRBV25-1
cdr3_aa: CASSDTQGYSYEQYF
cdr3_nt: TGTGCCAGCAGTGATACACAGGGTTACTCCTACGAGCAGTACTTC

clone_size: NA
j_call: TRBJ2-7
d_call: TRBD1
v_call: TRBV10-3
cdr3_aa: CAIREDRDPHYEQYF
cdr3_nt: TGTGCCATCAGAGAAGACAGGGACCCTCACTACGAGCAGTACTTC

clone_size: NA
j_call: TRBJ1-1
d_call: NA
v_call: TRBV6-5
cdr3_aa: CASRTPRTEAFF
cdr3_nt: TGTGCCAGCAGGACGCCTAGGACTGAAGCTTTCTTT

clone_size: NA
j_call: TRBJ2-7
d_call: NA
v_call: TRBV6-1
cdr3_aa: CASSEETVSAYEQYF
cdr3_nt: TGTGCCAGCAGTGAAGAAACGGTAAGCGCCTACGAGCAGTACTTC

clone_size: NA
j_call: TRBJ2-2
d_call: TRBD2
v_call: TRBV7-3
cdr3_aa: CASSLIAGGPNTGELFF
cdr3_nt: TGTGCCAGCAGCTTAATAGCGGGAGGGCCGAACACCGGGGAGCTGTTTTTT

clone_size: NA
j_call: TRBJ1-2
d_call: NA
v_call: TRBV7-2
cdr3_aa: CASSLQYGYTF
cdr3_nt: TGTGCCAGCAGCTTACAGTATGGCTACACCTTC

clone_size: once
j_call: TRBJ2-7
d_call: NA
v_call: TRBV28
cdr3_aa: CASSLPLYEQYF
cdr3_nt: TGTGCCAGCAGTTTACCCCTCTACGAGCAGTACTTC

clone_size: NA
j_call: TRBJ1-5
d_call: TRBD1
v_call: TRBV19
cdr3_aa: CASLPTGGNQPQHF
cdr3_nt: TGTGCCAGCCTTCCCACAGGGGGTAATCAGCCCCAGCATTTT

clone_size: NA
j_call: TRBJ1-1
d_call: NA
v_call: TRBV4-3
cdr3_aa: CASSQGGGGAGAFF
cdr3_nt: TGCGCCAGCAGCCAAGGAGGCGGAGGGGCGGGAGCTTTCTTT

clone_size: NA
j_call: TRBJ2-7
d_call: NA
v_call: TRBV10-3
cdr3_aa: CAISKDEGDGEQYF
cdr3_nt: TGTGCCATCAGTAAGGATGAAGGAGACGGCGAGCAGTACTTC

clone_size: NA
j_call: TRBJ2-1
d_call: TRBD2
v_call: TRBV27
cdr3_aa: CASSHSGSRYNEQFF
cdr3_nt: TGTGCCAGCAGTCATAGCGGGAGCCGCTACAATGAGCAGTTCTTC

clone_size: once
j_call: TRBJ2-1
d_call: NA
v_call: TRBV10-2
cdr3_aa: CASRTPRAEESQTLYNEQFF
cdr3_nt: TGCGCCAGCAGAACCCCCAGGGCAGAAGAGTCTCAGACACTTTACAATGAGCAGTTCTTC

clone_size: NA
j_call: TRBJ1-5
d_call: NA
v_call: TRBV19
cdr3_aa: CAIDGGGGNQPQHF
cdr3_nt: TGTGCCATCGACGGTGGAGGGGGCAATCAGCCCCAGCATTTT

clone_size: NA
j_call: TRBJ1-1
d_call: TRBD1
v_call: TRBV5-4
cdr3_aa: CASSATGGTEAFF
cdr3_nt: TGTGCCAGCAGCGCCACAGGGGGCACTGAAGCTTTCTTT